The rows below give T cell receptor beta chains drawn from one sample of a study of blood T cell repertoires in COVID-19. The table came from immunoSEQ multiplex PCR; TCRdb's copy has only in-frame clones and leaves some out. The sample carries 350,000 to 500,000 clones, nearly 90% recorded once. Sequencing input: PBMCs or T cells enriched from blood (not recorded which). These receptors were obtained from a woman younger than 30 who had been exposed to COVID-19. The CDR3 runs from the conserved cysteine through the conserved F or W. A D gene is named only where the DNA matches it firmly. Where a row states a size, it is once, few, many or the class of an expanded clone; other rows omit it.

cdr3_nt: TGTGCCAGCAGTCGATTCGGTCTGAATCAGCCCCAGCATTTT
cdr3_aa: CASSRFGLNQPQHF
clone_size: .
j_call: TRBJ1-5
v_call: TRBV27
d_call: .

cdr3_nt: TGTGCCAGCAGTGAAGAGGGCAGGGGGCTGGGCAATGAGCAGTTCTTC
cdr3_aa: CASSEEGRGLGNEQFF
clone_size: .
j_call: TRBJ2-1
v_call: TRBV2
d_call: TRBD1

cdr3_nt: TGTGCCAGCAGCGCCACTAGCGGGCCCTACAATGAGCAGTTCTTC
cdr3_aa: CASSATSGPYNEQFF
clone_size: few
j_call: TRBJ2-1
v_call: TRBV9
d_call: TRBD2

cdr3_nt: TGTGCCATCAGTAGGACCGGACAGGGAAGTAATTCACCCCTCCACTTT
cdr3_aa: CAISRTGQGSNSPLHF
clone_size: .
j_call: TRBJ1-6
v_call: TRBV10-3
d_call: TRBD1

cdr3_nt: TGTGCCAGCAGCTTAGTGGGGACTTTCTACGAGCAGTACTTC
cdr3_aa: CASSLVGTFYEQYF
clone_size: .
j_call: TRBJ2-7
v_call: TRBV7-8
d_call: .

cdr3_nt: TGTGCCATCAGTCGTCAGGGGCAAGAGACCCAGTACTTC
cdr3_aa: CAISRQGQETQYF
clone_size: .
j_call: TRBJ2-5
v_call: TRBV10-3
d_call: .

cdr3_nt: TGTGCCAGCAGCTTAGGAGACTTTTACTATGGCTACACCTTC
cdr3_aa: CASSLGDFYYGYTF
clone_size: .
j_call: TRBJ1-2
v_call: TRBV5-8
d_call: .

cdr3_nt: TGTGCCAGCAGCTACCAGGGGCGAGGGGGCAATGAGCAGTTCTTC
cdr3_aa: CASSYQGRGGNEQFF
clone_size: once
j_call: TRBJ2-1
v_call: TRBV28
d_call: .

cdr3_nt: TGTGCCAGCAGCCACACCCGGGACAGGGGGCTGGAGGGAAACACCATATATTTT
cdr3_aa: CASSHTRDRGLEGNTIYF
clone_size: .
j_call: TRBJ1-3
v_call: TRBV13
d_call: TRBD1

cdr3_nt: TGCGCCAGCAGCCAAGATCTAGGGACAGGGGGTGGCGAGCAGTACTTC
cdr3_aa: CASSQDLGTGGGEQYF
clone_size: .
j_call: TRBJ2-7
v_call: TRBV4-3
d_call: TRBD1

cdr3_nt: TGTGCCAGCAGCCAAGGCCAGGCTCTGGCCTATGGCTACACCTTC
cdr3_aa: CASSQGQALAYGYTF
clone_size: few
j_call: TRBJ1-2
v_call: TRBV3-1/TRBV3-2
d_call: .